Presented here are 10 T cell receptor beta chains from one specimen sequenced in a study of post-analysis software for immune sequencing data. Findings and caveats of the study: A handful of TRBV segments, including TRBV5-6, TRBV5-1 and TRBV20-1, were more frequent in patients than controls.

No cognate antigen is known for these TCRs. TCR beta cDNA libraries included unique molecular identifiers. Each CDR3 protein is one row after TCRdb ran MiXCR on the PCR reads. Here the sample spans hundreds of thousands of distinct CDR3 sequences, about 60% being singletons. The sequenced sample consisted of blood. Every receptor here comes from a girl aged 2-9 years with multiple sclerosis.

The CDR3: CASSYSWDPLGIGKLFF. CDR3 DNA sequence: TGTGCCAGCAGTTACTCTTGGGACCCATTAGGTATCGGAAAACTGTTTTTT. The J gene is TRBJ1-4, the V gene TRBV6-5; the D gene is possibly TRBD1 (5 bases). Trimming took off 0 bases at V and 10 bases at J, with 21 bases between the two ends. Germline CDR1 MNHEY, CDR2 SVGAGI. CDR3 length: 17 residues.

The J gene is TRBJ1-5, the V gene TRBV12-3 or TRBV12-4; no firm D call. The CDR3 runs 12 residues. The germline V and J ends were trimmed by 6 bases and 4 bases, with 7 bases remaining between them. CDR3 sequence reads: CASRPGNQPQHF. CDR3 nucleotide sequence: TGTGCCAGCAGACCGGGGAATCAGCCCCAGCATTTT.

This chain connects TRBV29-1 to TRBJ2-5; no clear D gene. Between the trimmed V and J ends, which lost 1 base and 4 bases, there was a span of 10 bases. Germline CDR1 and CDR2: SQVTM and ANQGSEA. The CDR3 covers 13 residues. The CDR3, as DNA: TGCAGCGTTGAAGGGGTTTCACGAGAGACCCAGTACTTC. This translates into CSVEGVSRETQYF.

The J gene is TRBJ2-5, the V gene TRBV7-2, with 10 nucleotides matching TRBD2. Germline CDR1 is SGHTA and CDR2 is FQGNSA. The V and J ends lost 1 base and 5 bases, in that order; junction bases with no gene match: 10. The CDR3 covers 17 residues. This chain's CDR3 is CASSLVGGTSVVETQYF. In DNA, the CDR3 is TGTGCCAGCAGCTTAGTAGGGGGGACTAGCGTGGTGGAGACCCAGTACTTC.

The CDR3 loop reads CASSYTLRPYEQYF. CDR3 coding DNA: TGTGCCAGCAGTTATACATTACGGCCCTACGAGCAGTACTTC. This chain connects TRBV6-2 or TRBV6-3 to TRBJ2-7, with unresolved D. The V end lost 3 bases, the J end lost 2 bases, and 11 bases lay between the germline ends. Germline CDR1 and CDR2: MNHEY and SVGEGT. This CDR3 has 14 residues.

This clonotype showed up just a few times. The V gene is TRBV29-1, the J gene TRBJ1-2, with TRBD1 matching over 8 bases. Per germline, CDR1 SQVTM and CDR2 ANQGSEA. CDR3 size: 13 residues. V was pared by 6 bases and J by 4 bases, with 7 bases of the junction left unmatched. Here the CDR3 reads CSVPGQGSYGYTF. In DNA, the CDR3 is TGCAGCGTGCCCGGACAGGGAAGCTATGGCTACACCTTC. The full variable domain, its missing parts supplied by reference TRBV29-1 and TRBJ1-2, is SAVISQKPSRDICQRGTSLTIQCQVDSQVTMMFWYRQQPGQSLTLIATANQGSEATYESGFVIDKFPISRPNLTFSTLTVSNMSPEDSSIYLCSVPGQGSYGYTFGSGTRLTVV.

J is TRBJ1-4 and V is TRBV9, with D hard to call. V was clipped by 0 bases and J by 4 bases, with 10 bases between them. The germline V gene encodes CDR1 SGDLS and CDR2 YYNGEE. This CDR3 is built from 15 residues. CDR3 sequence (DNA): TGTGCCAGCAGCGTAGACGTCCGAGTTAATGAAAAACTGTTTTTT. Its translation is CASSVDVRVNEKLFF.

This clonotype was seen a single time. CDR3 protein: CASSRQGTLRGEKLFF. The DNA for the CDR3 is TGTGCCAGCAGTCGACAGGGAACCCTACGAGGGGAAAAACTGTTTTTT. This chain joins TRBV7-2 and TRBJ1-4; 7 bases agree with TRBD1. V trimming: 6 bases; J trimming: 8 bases; junction bases outside the gene matches: 15. CDR1 and CDR2 from the germline V gene are SGHTA and FQGNSA. The CDR3 covers 16 residues.

The V and J genes are TRBV29-1 and TRBJ1-2, with D unresolved. CDR1 SQVTM and CDR2 ANQGSEA come from the germline V gene. This CDR3 comprises 16 residues. V was pared by 3 bases and J by 1 base, with 18 bases between. The CDR3 DNA is TGCAGCGTTGATTGGGCGGTGGACCGGGATAACTATGGCTACACCTTC. This sequence encodes CSVDWAVDRDNYGYTF.

This clonotype came up a few times. A read error may account for a junction end that differs from germline. CDR3 coding DNA: TGTGCCAGCTCTATCCTCCCGGGACCTGGCTACATCTTC. Translation: CASSILPGPGYIF. This chain joins TRBV18 and TRBJ1-2; D perhaps matches TRBD1 (5 bases). Germline CDR1 reads KGHSH; CDR2 reads LQKENI. The CDR3 has 13 residues.